The T cell receptor beta chain described here comes from a study of identical twins. Study results and caveats: Insertions were fewer in abundant cord blood beta clonotypes, whereas memory repertoires showed none of this pattern. Conclusions were drawn cross-sectionally by statistical analysis, without following the same donors. Weaker excess sharing between twins was seen in beta out-of-frame sequences.

Regarding this clonotype: What it binds is not known.

V lost 0 bases to trimming and J lost 5 bases, with 9 bases between them. Germline CDR1 MNHNY, CDR2 SVGAGI (reference sequence). The CDR3 has 14 amino acids. TCRdb itself ran the 5' RACE reads through MiXCR, one entry per CDR3 protein. The sample lists a few hundred thousand distinct CDR3 sequences; about 8.5% were seen once. The same sample was also used in a study of yellow fever vaccine responses in identical twins. That study reports: On the reported evidence, twins' vaccine T cell responses seemed partly convergent and partly personalized.

The chain employs TRBV6-6 and TRBJ2-3; D gene uncertain. Sequencing input: CD8+ T cells sorted from blood. The clonotype originates from a woman between 18 and 29 years old in good health. The CDR3, as DNA: TGTGCCAGCAGTTACTCCCCTAGTAAAGATACGCAGTATTTT. It specifies CASSYSPSKDTQYF.